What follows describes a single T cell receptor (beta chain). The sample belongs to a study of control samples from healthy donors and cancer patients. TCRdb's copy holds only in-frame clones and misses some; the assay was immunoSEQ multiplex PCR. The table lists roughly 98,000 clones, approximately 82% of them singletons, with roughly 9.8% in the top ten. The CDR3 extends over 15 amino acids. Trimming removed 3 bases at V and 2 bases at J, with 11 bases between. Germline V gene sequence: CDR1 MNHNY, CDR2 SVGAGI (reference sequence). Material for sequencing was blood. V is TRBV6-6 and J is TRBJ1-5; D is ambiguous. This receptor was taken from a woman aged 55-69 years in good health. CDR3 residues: CASSYGRGGNQPQHF. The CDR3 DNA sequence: TGTGCCAGCAGTTATGGGCGTGGGGGCAATCAGCCCCAGCATTTT.